This T cell receptor (beta chain) emerged from a study of blood T cell repertoires in COVID-19. Study in general: The United States, Italy and Spain provided the acute and convalescent COVID-19 samples. PBMCs, B-cell-depleted T cells, or T cells provided the cDNA or gDNA that made up the material.

Here immunoSEQ multiplex PCR was the method, and the copy in TCRdb shows in-frame clones only, minus some. The data contain about 35,000 clones, around 82% of them singletons. Germline V gene sequence: CDR1 ENHRY, CDR2 SYGVKD. The CDR3 extends over 15 amino acids. V dropped 5 bases and J dropped 2; count of bases not matched to a gene: 6. This receptor was obtained from a man in his forties or fifties with acute or convalescent COVID-19. The rearrangement joins TRBV10-3 to TRBJ2-3; 8 bases line up with TRBD2. What was sequenced was peripheral blood. The CDR3 reads CAISNSGATTDTQYF. The CDR3 DNA sequence: TGTGCCATCAGTAATAGCGGGGCGACCACAGATACGCAGTATTTT.